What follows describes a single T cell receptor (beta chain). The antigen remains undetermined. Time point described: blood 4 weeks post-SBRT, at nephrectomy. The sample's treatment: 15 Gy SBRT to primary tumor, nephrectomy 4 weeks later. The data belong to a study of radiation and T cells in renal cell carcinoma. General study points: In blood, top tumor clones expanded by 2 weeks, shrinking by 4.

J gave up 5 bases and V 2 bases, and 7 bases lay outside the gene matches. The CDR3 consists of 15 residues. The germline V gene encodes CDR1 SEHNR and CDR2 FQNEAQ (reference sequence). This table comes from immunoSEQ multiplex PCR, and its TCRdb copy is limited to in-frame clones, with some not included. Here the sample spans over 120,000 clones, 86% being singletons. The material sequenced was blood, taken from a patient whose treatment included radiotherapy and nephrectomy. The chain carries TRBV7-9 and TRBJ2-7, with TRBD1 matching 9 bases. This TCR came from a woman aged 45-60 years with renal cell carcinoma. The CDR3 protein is CASSLLGQGIHEQYF. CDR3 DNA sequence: TGTGCCAGCAGCTTACTGGGACAGGGTATACACGAGCAGTACTTC.